These 23 T cell receptor beta chains were all obtained from the same sample, sequenced in a study of response to subunit inactivated influenza vaccine. TCRdb itself ran the RT-PCR reads through MiXCR, one entry per CDR3 protein. The sample carries about 500,000 distinct CDR3 sequences, about 15% recorded once. The specimen was CD4+ T cells sorted from PBMCs, collected around 25 months after vaccination. The receptors shown here come from a man aged 50-75 years who received an inactivated influenza vaccine.

There are a few counts of this clonotype. The chain recombines TRBV4-3 with TRBJ2-3, with 10 bases lining up with TRBD2. The CDR3 is 15 residues long. Trimming at V came to 4 bases and at J to 2 bases, leaving 3 bases not matched to a gene. The V gene's germline CDR1 is LGHNA and CDR2 YSLEER. Here the CDR3 DNA reads TGCGCCAGCAGCCGCGGACTAGCGGACACAGATACGCAGTATTTT. Its translation is CASSRGLADTDTQYF.

This clonotype has a handful of counts. The CDR3 here is CASSLSGLNTGELFF. CDR3 DNA sequence: TGTGCCAGCAGTTTATCTGGACTGAACACCGGGGAGCTGTTTTTT. The chain uses TRBV28 and TRBJ2-2, with TRBD2 as a possible D gene (5 bases). The CDR3 runs 15 residues. Trimming pared 1 base from V and 1 base from J, leaving 7 bases between. Per the germline V gene, CDR1 is MDHEN and CDR2 is SYDVKM. Supplemented by reference TRBV28 and TRBJ2-2, the full variable domain reads DVKVTQSSRYLVKRTGEKVFLECVQDMDHENMFWYRQDPGLGLRLIYFSYDVKMKEKGDIPEGYSVSREKKERFSLILESASTNQTSMYLCASSLSGLNTGELFFGEGSRLTVL.

This clonotype was counted between two and nine times. The chain has TRBV4-2 and TRBJ2-1; TRBD1 matches at 9 bases. V dropped 5 bases and J dropped 3; count of bases not matched to a gene: 5. The germline gives CDR1 LGHNA, CDR2 YNFKEQ. The CDR3 consists of 15 residues. The CDR3 here is CASSNPGQGYNEQFF. For the CDR3, the DNA is TGTGCCAGCAGCAATCCGGGACAGGGCTACAATGAGCAGTTCTTC.

The chain links TRBV5-1 to TRBJ2-5; TRBD1 aligns across 9 bases. This CDR3 region has 13 residues. Germline CDR1 and CDR2: SGHRS and YFSETQ. J was trimmed by 7 bases and V by 6 bases; bases with no gene match: 7. DNA for the CDR3: TGCGCCAGCACCCGGACAGGGGAAAGGACCCAGTACTTC. It is translated as CASTRTGERTQYF.

V usage is TRBV18 and J usage is TRBJ2-5, with 9 bases matching TRBD1. CDR1 and CDR2 (germline): KGHSH, LQKENI. Trimming removed 1 base from V and 5 bases from J; junction bases left unmatched: 8. The CDR3 sequence is 16 residues long. As DNA, the CDR3 is TGTGCCAGCTCACCACGTACAGGGGGCGGGAAGGAGACCCAGTACTTC. This gives the protein CASSPRTGGGKETQYF. Full variable domain (remainder filled in from reference TRBV18 and TRBJ2-5): NAGVMQNPRHLVRRRGQEARLRCSPMKGHSHVYWYRQLPEEGLKFMVYLQKENIIDESGMPKERFSAEFPKEGPSILRIQQVVRGDSAAYFCASSPRTGGGKETQYFGPGTRLLVL.

CDR3 nucleotides: TGTGCCAGCAGCCAAAGTGAGAGTGAGCAGTTCTTC. Its protein product is CASSQSESEQFF. This chain connects TRBV14 to TRBJ2-1; no definite D call. Germline V gene sequence: CDR1 SGHDN, CDR2 FVKESK. Trimming shortened V by 2 bases and J by 9 bases, and 8 bases separated the two germline ends. The CDR3 length is 12 residues.

The chain has TRBV12-3 or TRBV12-4 and TRBJ1-2, with TRBD1 as a possible D gene (6 bases). V gave up 5 bases and J gave up 6 bases, with 16 bases separating them. This CDR3 is 14 amino acids long. The CDR3 is CASSPRGQGNGYTF. CDR3 coding DNA: TGTGCCAGCAGTCCCCGGGGGCAGGGCAATGGCTACACCTTC.

This clonotype was observed a few times. This sequence joins TRBV28 and TRBJ1-2, with D hard to call. Germline V gives CDR1 MDHEN, CDR2 SYDVKM. This CDR3 has 12 amino acids. V was cut by 6 bases and J by 6 bases, with 11 bases left in between. In DNA form, the CDR3 reads TGTGCCAGCAGGGAGCGTGGTCATGGCTACACCTTC. It is translated as CASRERGHGYTF.

V is TRBV12-3 or TRBV12-4 and J is TRBJ1-5; D perhaps matches TRBD1 (6 bases). V dropped 5 bases and J dropped 2 bases, with 19 bases sitting between them. The CDR3 contains 17 residues. CDR3: CASSPRTGGAGNQPQHF. Here the CDR3 DNA reads TGTGCCAGCAGTCCGCGGACGGGGGGGGCTGGCAATCAGCCCCAGCATTTT.

The CDR3 nucleotides read TGTGCCAGCAGTTCACAGGCCTTATACAATGAGCAGTTCTTC. Protein: CASSSQALYNEQFF. The chain is built from TRBV6-4 and TRBJ2-1; a possible D gene is TRBD1 (5 bases). V was pared by 5 bases and J by 4 bases, with 12 bases between. The CDR3 runs to 14 residues. CDR1 and CDR2 from the germline V gene are MRHNA and SNTAGT.

This clonotype has a handful of counts. The V call is TRBV10-3, the J call TRBJ2-2, with 10 bases fitting TRBD1. V trimming: 6 bases; J trimming: 7 bases; junction bases outside the gene matches: 2. This CDR3 is built from 13 residues. CDR1 and CDR2 (germline): ENHRY, SYGVKD. The CDR3 region has the DNA TGTGCCATCAGGACAGGGGGCGGCGGGGAGCTGTTTTTT. It is translated as CAIRTGGGGELFF.

This clonotype has just a few counts. The V gene is TRBV20-1, the J gene TRBJ2-3, with 16 bases fitting TRBD2. The J segment lost 5 bases and the V segment lost 3 bases, leaving 2 bases of the junction unmatched. The CDR3 has 15 amino acids. The V gene's germline CDR1 is DFQATT and CDR2 SNEGSKA (reference sequence). In nucleotides, the CDR3 is TGCAGTGCTAGGGGACTAGCGGGGGGGTTAGATACGCAGTATTTT. It yields the protein CSARGLAGGLDTQYF.

This clonotype was found a few times. The chain joins TRBV12-3 or TRBV12-4 to TRBJ2-3, with 7 bases lining up with TRBD1. After removal of 3 bases from V and 4 bases from J, the junction contained 7 bases not matched to a gene. The CDR3 has 15 residues. In DNA, the CDR3 is TGTGCCAGCAGTTTGGGGTTACAGGGGCCAGATACGCAGTATTTT. This encodes CASSLGLQGPDTQYF.

This clonotype has a handful of counts. The rearrangement uses TRBV7-8 and TRBJ2-7, with 7 nucleotides matching TRBD1. CDR3 size: 15 residues. J gave up 0 bases and V 5 bases, and 7 bases lay outside the gene matches. Germline values: CDR1 SGHVS, CDR2 FQNEAQ. CDR3 DNA sequence: TGTGCCAGCAGCGCGGACAGGCTGAGCTCCTACGAGCAGTACTTC. Residues: CASSADRLSSYEQYF.

This clonotype was seen ten or more times. The CDR3 nucleotides read TGCGCCAGCAGCGCCGGGACAGGGGTACTGAACACTGAAGCTTTCTTT. This sequence encodes CASSAGTGVLNTEAFF. J is TRBJ1-1 and V is TRBV5-1, with 10 bases matching TRBD1. The CDR3 sequence is 16 residues long. After removal of 4 bases from V and 0 bases from J, the junction contained 6 bases not matched to a gene. Germline CDR1 reads SGHRS; CDR2 reads YFSETQ.

The CDR3: CATTSGRTGDTQYF. In nucleotides, the CDR3 is TGTGCCACGACTAGCGGGAGGACGGGGGATACGCAGTATTTT. This chain joins TRBV10-3 and TRBJ2-3, with 13 nucleotides matching TRBD2. CDR1 and CDR2 from the germline V gene are ENHRY and SYGVKD. V shed 10 bases, J shed 6 bases, and the junction held 7 bases outside the gene matches. The CDR3 is 14 residues long.

The genes are TRBV6-2 or TRBV6-3 and TRBJ1-5; 10 positions agree with TRBD1. The J segment lost 3 bases and the V segment lost 3 bases, leaving 5 bases of the junction unmatched. The CDR3 covers 16 residues. CDR1 and CDR2 (germline): MNHEY, SVGEGT. This CDR3 reads CASSYGTGAYNQPQHF. CDR3 DNA sequence: TGTGCCAGCAGTTATGGGACAGGGGCCTACAATCAGCCCCAGCATTTT.

This clonotype was seen a few times. The chain carries TRBV7-8 and TRBJ2-2; 8 bases fit TRBD2. This CDR3 region has 14 residues. After removal of 5 bases from V and 11 bases from J, the junction contained 10 bases not matched to a gene. Per the germline V gene, CDR1 is SGHVS and CDR2 is FQNEAQ. The CDR3 nucleotides are TGTGCCAGCAGCCGCGGACTAGCCCAGCAAGAGCTGTTTTTT. This gives the protein CASSRGLAQQELFF.

This chain uses TRBV10-2 with TRBJ1-1; D might be TRBD1 (5 bases). This CDR3 has 17 amino acids. In germline, CDR1 is WSHSY, CDR2 SAAADI. Trimming cost V 8 bases and J 4 bases, with 26 bases left between them. The CDR3 loop is CASQPDRSSLQGTEAFF. CDR3 DNA sequence: TGCGCCAGCCAACCCGACAGAAGCTCCCTGCAAGGCACTGAAGCTTTCTTT.

This clonotype was recorded a few times. The chain employs TRBV7-8 and TRBJ2-1, with 11 nucleotides matching TRBD2. Germline lookup yields CDR1 SGHVS and CDR2 FQNEAQ. The CDR3 loop spans 16 amino acids. Trimming removed 2 bases from V and 5 bases from J; junction bases left unmatched: 5. The CDR3 is CASSLIAGGQNNEQFF. CDR3 nucleotide sequence: TGTGCCAGCAGCTTAATAGCGGGAGGGCAGAACAATGAGCAGTTCTTC. Full variable domain (rest looked up from reference TRBV7-8 and TRBJ2-1): GAGVSQSPRYKVAKRGQDVALRCDPISGHVSLFWYQQALGQGPEFLTYFQNEAQLDKSGLPSDRFFAERPEGSVSTLKIQRTQQEDSAVYLCASSLIAGGQNNEQFFGPGTRLTVL.

CDR3 sequence reads: CASSGSGPVETQYF. Written as DNA, the CDR3 is TGCGCCAGCAGCGGGTCGGGCCCAGTGGAGACCCAGTACTTC. The genes are TRBV5-1 and TRBJ2-5; D remains ambiguous. CDR1 and CDR2 (germline): SGHRS, YFSETQ. CDR3 length equals 14 residues. Trimming removed 4 bases from V and 5 bases from J, with 15 bases in between.

Concerning this clonotype itself: An end of the junction does not agree with germline; a read error may underlie this. The J gene is TRBJ2-7, the V gene TRBV6-1, with TRBD1 as a possible D gene (6 bases). CDR3 size: 15 residues. Per germline, CDR1 MNHNS and CDR2 SASEGT. Here the CDR3 DNA reads TGTGCCAGCAGTAGGGACAAAAAAAGCTCCTACGAGCAGTACTTT. Its protein product is CASSRDKKSSYEQYF.

This clonotype came up many times. V gene TRBV12-3 or TRBV12-4 combines with J gene TRBJ1-6; the D is unclear. This CDR3 has 14 amino acids. Between the trimmed V and J ends, which lost 2 bases and 6 bases, there was a span of 8 bases. In DNA, the CDR3 is TGTGCCAGCAGTTTAAGTGGAAGTAATTCACCCCTCCACTTT. Amino acids: CASSLSGSNSPLHF.